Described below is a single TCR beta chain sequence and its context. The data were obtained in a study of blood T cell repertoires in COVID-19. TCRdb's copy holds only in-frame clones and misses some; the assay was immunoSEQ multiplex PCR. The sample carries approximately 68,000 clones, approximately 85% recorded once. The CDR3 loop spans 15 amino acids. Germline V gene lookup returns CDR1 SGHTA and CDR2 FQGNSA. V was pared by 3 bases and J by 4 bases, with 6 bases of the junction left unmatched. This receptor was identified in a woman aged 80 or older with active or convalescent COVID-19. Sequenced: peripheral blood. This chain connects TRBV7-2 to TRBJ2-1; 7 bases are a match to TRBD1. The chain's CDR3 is CASSFDRVNYNEQFF. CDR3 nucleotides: TGTGCCAGCAGCTTCGACAGGGTGAATTACAATGAGCAGTTCTTC. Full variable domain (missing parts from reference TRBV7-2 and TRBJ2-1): GAGVSQSPSNKVTEKGKDVELRCDPISGHTALYWYRQSLGQGLEFLIYFQGNSAPDKSGLPSDRFSAERTGGSVSTLTIQRTQQEDSAVYLCASSFDRVNYNEQFFGPGTRLTVL.